This T cell receptor (beta chain) was observed in a study of cytomegalovirus exposure and HLA in healthy donors. Overall study findings and caveats: Testing in vitro showed a few CMV-associated chains specific for CMV antigens. A classifier reportedly called cytomegalovirus status with high sensitivity and specificity.

A remark on this clone: Its antigen is still unknown.

The CDR3 has 11 residues. V was pared by 5 bases and J by 10 bases, with 6 bases between. CDR1 MNHEY and CDR2 SMNVEV come from the germline V gene (reference sequence). The PCR contained 60 Vbeta and 13 Jbeta primers. Repertoires were generated with immunoSEQ multiplex PCR, while TCRdb's copy carries only in-frame clones and drops some. The sample shows about 190,000 clones, less than 85% of them seen only once. J is TRBJ1-6 and V is TRBV27; D gene uncertain. The sequence came from a boy aged 5-17 years in good health and CMV-seronegative. The sequenced sample consisted of PBMCs. CDR3 nucleotides: TGTGCCAGCAGTCCTTTCTCACCCCTCCACTTT. It yields the protein CASSPFSPLHF.